The source of this T cell receptor beta chain is a study of metastatic and nonmetastatic thyroid tumors. This clone was observed many times. How the authors handled the data: Clinicopathological groups supplied CDR3 differences that were used to build a distant-metastasis classifier for papillary thyroid cancer. TCRdb re-analyzed the PCR reads through MiXCR. Here the V and J calls rest on TCRdb's processing, not on the authors' analysis. This sample has more than 20,000 clones, with around 25% found just once. All patients were untreated before thyroid surgery. This CDR3 has 19 amino acids. The V gene end was trimmed by 1 base and the J gene end by 5 bases; junction bases not matched to a gene: 15. Germline loops: CDR1 SGHNT, CDR2 YYREEE (reference sequence).

The chain links TRBV5-4 to TRBJ2-2; 9 bases align to TRBD2. The receptor was isolated from a male donor with papillary thyroid cancer or a benign thyroid nodule (not recorded which). Some clones in this sample may be carry-over from other donors' samples. The material sequenced was tumor tissue. CDR3 sequence reads: CASSLFYSGGRVQTGELFF. CDR3 sequence (DNA): TGTGCCAGCAGCTTGTTCTACTCGGGCGGGAGGGTTCAGACCGGGGAGCTGTTTTTT. The full variable domain, with the rest looked up from reference TRBV5-4 and TRBJ2-2, is ETGVTQSPTHLIKTRGQQVTLRCSSQSGHNTVSWYQQALGQGPQFIFQYYREEENGRGNFPPRFSGLQFPNYSSELNVNALELDDSALYLCASSLFYSGGRVQTGELFFGEGSRLTVL.